This TCR beta chain was sequenced in a study of T cell responses to AZD1222 COVID-19 vaccine. In the case of this clone: The antigen is undetermined.

The CDR3 loop spans 14 amino acids. V lost 0 bases to trimming and J lost 5 bases, with 8 bases between them. Germline V CDR1 and CDR2: SGHNT, YENEEA. Findings of the study overall: Only a handful of AZD1222 recipients, roughly 6 in all, had baseline seropositivity. Targets within unmutated variant regions were reportedly found for nearly half of spike-specific TCRs. Repertoires in all cases were sampled only once the peak T cell response had passed.

Sequencing used immunoSEQ multiplex PCR; TCRdb keeps in-frame clones, though not all of them. The sample has about 160,000 clones, under 95% seen once; the top ten hold about 1%. The rearrangement links TRBV11-3 to TRBJ2-1; D gene uncertain. The clonotype comes from an adult who received the AZD1222 COVID-19 vaccine. The starting material was peripheral blood, obtained 28 days after the second AZD1222 dose. This CDR3 is CASSLDPSNNEQFF. The CDR3 DNA sequence: TGTGCCAGCAGCTTAGATCCCAGTAACAATGAGCAGTTCTTC.